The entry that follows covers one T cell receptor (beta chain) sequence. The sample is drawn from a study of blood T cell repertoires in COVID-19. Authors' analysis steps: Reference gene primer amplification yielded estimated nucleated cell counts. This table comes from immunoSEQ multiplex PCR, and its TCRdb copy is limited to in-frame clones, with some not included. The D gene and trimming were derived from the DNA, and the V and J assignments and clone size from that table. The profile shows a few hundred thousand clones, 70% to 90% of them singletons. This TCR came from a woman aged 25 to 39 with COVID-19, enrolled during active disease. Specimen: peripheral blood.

The CDR3 DNA follows: TGTGCCACAGCACCAAACTGGCTAGCGGGGGACGAGCAGTACTTC. The encoded protein is CATAPNWLAGDEQYF. The V and J genes are TRBV6-5 and TRBJ2-7; 10 positions match TRBD2. With V trimmed by 10 bases and J by 5 bases, 14 bases remained unmatched. The CDR3 length is 15 residues. Germline V gives CDR1 MNHEY, CDR2 SVGAGI.